The rows below give T cell receptor beta chains drawn from one sample of a study of technical replicates of blood from several donors. Only in-frame clones appear in the TCRdb table, and some are missing; sequencing was by immunoSEQ multiplex PCR. This table has 50,000 to 70,000 clones, about nine tenths appearing once. The source material was PBMCs. These receptors all come from a human donor in good health. Some clones in this sample may be carry-over from other donors' samples. The CDR3 runs from the conserved cysteine through the conserved F or W. Each record gives: J gene, D gene, V gene, clone size, CDR3 protein, CDR3 DNA. A D gene is named only where the DNA matches it firmly. Where a row states a size, it is once, few, many or the class of an expanded clone; other rows omit it.

j_call: TRBJ2-1
d_call: TRBD2
v_call: TRBV4-3
clone_size: NA
cdr3_aa: CASSHVGAGSYNEQFF
cdr3_nt: TGCGCCAGCAGCCACGTCGGAGCGGGGTCCTACAATGAGCAGTTCTTC

j_call: TRBJ2-1
d_call: TRBD2
v_call: TRBV5-6
clone_size: once
cdr3_aa: CASRLAGINEQFF
cdr3_nt: TGTGCCAGCAGGCTAGCGGGAATCAATGAGCAGTTCTTC

j_call: TRBJ1-2
d_call: TRBD1
v_call: TRBV30
clone_size: once
cdr3_aa: CAADRGLYGYTF
cdr3_nt: TGTGCCGCAGACAGGGGGCTCTATGGCTACACCTTC

j_call: TRBJ1-2
d_call: NA
v_call: TRBV4-3
clone_size: NA
cdr3_aa: CASSQDGYSYYGYTF
cdr3_nt: TGCGCCAGCAGCCAAGATGGATACAGCTACTATGGCTACACCTTC

j_call: TRBJ2-1
d_call: TRBD2
v_call: TRBV6-1
clone_size: NA
cdr3_aa: CASSEPSGRAGEQFF
cdr3_nt: TGTGCCAGCAGTGAACCTAGCGGGAGGGCCGGTGAGCAGTTCTTC

j_call: TRBJ2-5
d_call: NA
v_call: TRBV4-1
clone_size: NA
cdr3_aa: CASSQDRYGAAFQETQYF
cdr3_nt: TGCGCCAGCAGCCAAGATCGGTATGGGGCAGCATTTCAAGAGACCCAGTACTTC

j_call: TRBJ1-1
d_call: TRBD1
v_call: TRBV7-9
clone_size: NA
cdr3_aa: CASSLGGGAEAFF
cdr3_nt: TGTGCCAGCAGCTTAGGAGGGGGCGCTGAAGCTTTCTTT

j_call: TRBJ1-5
d_call: NA
v_call: TRBV29-1
clone_size: NA
cdr3_aa: CSAGTPNQPQHF
cdr3_nt: TGCAGCGCCGGGACTCCAAATCAGCCCCAGCATTTT

j_call: TRBJ2-3
d_call: TRBD2
v_call: TRBV2
clone_size: NA
cdr3_aa: CASTSGSRADTQYF
cdr3_nt: TGTGCCAGCACTAGCGGGAGTAGGGCAGATACGCAGTATTTT

j_call: TRBJ1-5
d_call: NA
v_call: TRBV2
clone_size: NA
cdr3_aa: CASSENRDNQPQHF
cdr3_nt: TGTGCCAGCAGTGAGAACAGGGACAATCAGCCCCAGCATTTT

j_call: TRBJ1-1
d_call: TRBD1
v_call: TRBV18
clone_size: NA
cdr3_aa: CASSGQGGMNTEAFF
cdr3_nt: TGTGCCAGCTCAGGACAGGGTGGCATGAACACTGAAGCTTTCTTT

j_call: TRBJ2-7
d_call: NA
v_call: TRBV6-1
clone_size: NA
cdr3_aa: CASSGRDVGEQYF
cdr3_nt: TGTGCCAGCAGTGGTCGGGATGTCGGTGAGCAGTACTTC

j_call: TRBJ2-1
d_call: TRBD2
v_call: TRBV6-5
clone_size: NA
cdr3_aa: CASREREKHEQFF
cdr3_nt: TGTGCCAGCAGGGAGCGGGAGAAGCATGAGCAGTTCTTC

j_call: TRBJ2-7
d_call: NA
v_call: TRBV5-5
clone_size: NA
cdr3_aa: CASSTTGLSPYEQYF
cdr3_nt: TGTGCCAGCAGCACTACGGGACTCTCCCCCTACGAGCAGTACTTC

j_call: TRBJ2-7
d_call: TRBD2
v_call: TRBV13
clone_size: NA
cdr3_aa: CASRRAGVHEQYF
cdr3_nt: TGTGCCAGCAGGCGAGCGGGAGTACACGAGCAGTACTTC

j_call: TRBJ1-2
d_call: NA
v_call: TRBV30
clone_size: NA
cdr3_aa: CAWSVEGRDGYTF
cdr3_nt: TGTGCCTGGAGTGTTGAAGGGAGGGATGGCTACACCTTC

j_call: TRBJ1-6
d_call: TRBD1
v_call: TRBV7-9
clone_size: NA
cdr3_aa: CASSSVRGWNSPLHF
cdr3_nt: TGTGCCAGCAGTTCTGTCAGGGGGTGGAATTCACCCCTCCACTTT

j_call: TRBJ2-2
d_call: TRBD2
v_call: TRBV9
clone_size: NA
cdr3_aa: CASSAQVAGGYTGELFF
cdr3_nt: TGTGCCAGCAGCGCCCAGGTAGCGGGGGGCTACACCGGGGAGCTGTTTTTT

j_call: TRBJ2-3
d_call: NA
v_call: TRBV19
clone_size: once
cdr3_aa: CASSSPGGRIVTQYF
cdr3_nt: TGTGCCAGTAGTTCCCCAGGGGGGCGCATCGTTACGCAGTATTTT

j_call: TRBJ2-2
d_call: TRBD1
v_call: TRBV2
clone_size: NA
cdr3_aa: CASEGDRGSGELFF
cdr3_nt: TGTGCCAGCGAAGGGGACAGGGGGTCCGGGGAGCTGTTTTTT

j_call: TRBJ2-1
d_call: NA
v_call: TRBV30
clone_size: NA
cdr3_aa: CAWSVTVVNEQFF
cdr3_nt: TGTGCCTGGAGTGTAACGGTTGTCAATGAGCAGTTCTTC

j_call: TRBJ1-2
d_call: NA
v_call: TRBV6-5
clone_size: NA
cdr3_aa: CASRGLGADGYTF
cdr3_nt: TGTGCCAGCAGGGGATTGGGGGCTGATGGCTACACCTTC

j_call: TRBJ1-2
d_call: NA
v_call: TRBV30
clone_size: NA
cdr3_aa: CAWTTGISYGYTF
cdr3_nt: TGTGCCTGGACAACAGGGATCTCCTATGGCTACACCTTC

j_call: TRBJ1-2
d_call: NA
v_call: TRBV2
clone_size: NA
cdr3_aa: CASSSTVYGYTF
cdr3_nt: TGTGCCAGCAGTTCGACAGTCTATGGCTACACCTTC

j_call: TRBJ2-7
d_call: NA
v_call: TRBV7-2
clone_size: NA
cdr3_aa: CASSPGEKQYF
cdr3_nt: TGTGCCAGCAGCCCCGGGGAGAAGCAGTACTTC

j_call: TRBJ1-5
d_call: NA
v_call: TRBV4-2
clone_size: NA
cdr3_aa: CASSQDGEIQPQHF
cdr3_nt: TGTGCCAGCAGCCAAGATGGGGAGATTCAGCCCCAGCATTTT

j_call: TRBJ1-6
d_call: NA
v_call: TRBV7-9
clone_size: NA
cdr3_aa: CASSQLRSSSYNSPLHF
cdr3_nt: TGTGCCAGCAGCCAGCTCCGGAGCAGCTCCTATAATTCACCCCTCCACTTT

j_call: TRBJ1-3
d_call: NA
v_call: TRBV25-1
clone_size: NA
cdr3_aa: CASSVGGGNTIYF
cdr3_nt: TGTGCCAGCAGTGTAGGGGGAGGAAACACCATATATTTT